This T cell receptor (beta chain) is drawn from a study of CD8+ T cells in alopecia areata. General study points: Clonality in lesional scalp, especially alopecia totalis/universalis, exceeded that of normal scalp. Many expanded lesional clones stayed in scalp and blood while on tofacitinib.

Note on this clone: Its matching antigen is unknown.

Following extraction, RNA underwent reverse transcription to cDNA, which served as the sequencing template. Sequenced by immunoSEQ multiplex PCR; TCRdb stores in-frame clones only, minus some. This table holds 110,000 or so clones, roughly 58% found once. The CDR3 extends over 12 amino acids. Germline values: CDR1 MNHEY, CDR2 SVGAGI. V lost 2 bases and J lost 6, with 8 bases in between. Treatment noted: oral pan-JAK inhibitor, 5-10 mg twice daily. Here the sequenced sample was CD8+ T cells sorted from blood, taken at week 4, from a patient treated with tofacitinib. J is TRBJ2-7 and V is TRBV6-5; tentative D call: TRBD1 (6 bases). This TCR was recovered from a human donor with alopecia areata. The CDR3 is CASSYGQFEQYF. CDR3 sequence (DNA): TGTGCCAGCAGTTACGGACAGTTCGAGCAGTACTTC.